This T cell receptor (beta chain) was sequenced for a study of blood T cell repertoires in COVID-19. Per the original methods: Estimated nucleated cell counts came from reference gene primer amplification. The method was immunoSEQ multiplex PCR; TCRdb's version includes in-frame clones alone and lacks a portion of them. The V and J calls and the clone size are those of that table, but D and trimming were determined from the DNA. The table includes tens of thousands of clones, around 92% detected once. The CDR3 covers 14 residues. Germline trimming cut 8 bases from V and 0 bases from J; bases unmatched to any gene: 3. Germline V lookup: CDR1 SNHLY, CDR2 FYNNEI.

The TCR comes from a woman in her fifties or sixties with active COVID-19. This sequence joins TRBV2 and TRBJ2-1; 8 bases align to TRBD2. Sequencing was performed on peripheral blood. CDR3 bases: TGTGCCAGCCTCGGACTAGCCTCCTACAATGAGCAGTTCTTC. Encoded protein: CASLGLASYNEQFF.